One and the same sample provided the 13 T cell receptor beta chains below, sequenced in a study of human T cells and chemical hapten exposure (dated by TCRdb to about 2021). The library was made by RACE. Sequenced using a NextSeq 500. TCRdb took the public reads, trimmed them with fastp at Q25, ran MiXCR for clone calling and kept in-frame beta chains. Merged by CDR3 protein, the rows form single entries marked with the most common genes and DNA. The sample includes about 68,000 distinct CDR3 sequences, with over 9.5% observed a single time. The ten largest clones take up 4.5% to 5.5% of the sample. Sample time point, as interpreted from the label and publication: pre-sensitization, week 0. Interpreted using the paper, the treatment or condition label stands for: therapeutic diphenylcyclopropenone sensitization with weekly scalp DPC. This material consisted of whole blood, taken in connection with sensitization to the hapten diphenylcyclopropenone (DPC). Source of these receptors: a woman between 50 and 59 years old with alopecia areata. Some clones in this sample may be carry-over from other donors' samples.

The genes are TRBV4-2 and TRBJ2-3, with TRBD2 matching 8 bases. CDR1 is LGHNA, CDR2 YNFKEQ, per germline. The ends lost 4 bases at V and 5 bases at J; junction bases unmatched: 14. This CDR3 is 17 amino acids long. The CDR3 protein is CASSLPLTGGRGDTQYF. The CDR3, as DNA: TGTGCCAGCAGCCTACCTCTTACGGGGGGGCGGGGAGATACGCAGTATTTT.

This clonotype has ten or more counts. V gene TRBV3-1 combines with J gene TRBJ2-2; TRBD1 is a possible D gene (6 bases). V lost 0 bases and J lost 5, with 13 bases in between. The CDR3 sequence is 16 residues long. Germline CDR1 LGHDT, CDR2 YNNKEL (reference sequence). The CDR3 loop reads CASSQDEGVTTGELFF. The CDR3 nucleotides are TGTGCCAGCAGCCAAGACGAGGGGGTTACGACCGGGGAGCTGTTTTTT.

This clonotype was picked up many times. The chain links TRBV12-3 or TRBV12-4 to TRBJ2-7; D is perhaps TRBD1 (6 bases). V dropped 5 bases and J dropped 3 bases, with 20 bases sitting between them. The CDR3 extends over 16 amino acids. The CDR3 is CASSRNPPQGHYEQYF. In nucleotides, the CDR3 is TGTGCCAGCAGTCGAAACCCCCCCCAGGGGCACTACGAGCAGTACTTC.

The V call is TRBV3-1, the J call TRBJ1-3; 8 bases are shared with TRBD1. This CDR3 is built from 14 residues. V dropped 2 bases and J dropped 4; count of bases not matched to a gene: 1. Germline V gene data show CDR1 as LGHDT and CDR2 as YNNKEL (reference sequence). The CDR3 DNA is TGTGCCAGCAGCCAAAGGGACAGGGGAAACACCATATATTTT. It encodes CASSQRDRGNTIYF.

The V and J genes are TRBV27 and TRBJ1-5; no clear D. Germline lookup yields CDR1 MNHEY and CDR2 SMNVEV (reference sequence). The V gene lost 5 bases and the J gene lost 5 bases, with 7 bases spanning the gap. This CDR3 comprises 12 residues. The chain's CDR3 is CASSRPDQPQHF. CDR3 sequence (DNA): TGTGCCAGCAGTAGACCCGATCAGCCCCAGCATTTT.

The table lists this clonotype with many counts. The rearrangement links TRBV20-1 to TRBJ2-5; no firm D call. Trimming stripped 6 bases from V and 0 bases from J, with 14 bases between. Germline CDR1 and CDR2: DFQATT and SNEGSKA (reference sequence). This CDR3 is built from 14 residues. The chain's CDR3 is CSASQGFYQETQYF. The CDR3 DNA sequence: TGCAGTGCCTCCCAAGGGTTTTACCAAGAGACCCAGTACTTC.

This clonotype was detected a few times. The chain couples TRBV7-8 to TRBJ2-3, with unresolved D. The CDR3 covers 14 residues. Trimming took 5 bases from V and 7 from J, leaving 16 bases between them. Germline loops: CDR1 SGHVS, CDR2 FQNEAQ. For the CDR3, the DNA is TGTGCCAGCAGCAACGCCCGAGGCAAAAATACGCAGTATTTT. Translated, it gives CASSNARGKNTQYF.

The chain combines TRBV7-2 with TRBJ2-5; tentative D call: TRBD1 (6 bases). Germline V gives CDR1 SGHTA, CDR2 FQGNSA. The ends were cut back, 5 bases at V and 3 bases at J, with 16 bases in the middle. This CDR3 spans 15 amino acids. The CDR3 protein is CASSHGQPPKETQYF. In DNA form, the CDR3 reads TGTGCCAGCAGCCACGGACAGCCACCAAAAGAGACCCAGTACTTC.

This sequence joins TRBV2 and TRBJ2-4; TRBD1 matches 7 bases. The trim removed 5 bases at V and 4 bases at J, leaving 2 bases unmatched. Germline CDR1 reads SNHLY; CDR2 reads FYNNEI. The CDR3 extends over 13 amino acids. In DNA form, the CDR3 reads TGTGCCAGCAGTCCGGGACAGAAAAACATTCAGTACTTC. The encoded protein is CASSPGQKNIQYF.

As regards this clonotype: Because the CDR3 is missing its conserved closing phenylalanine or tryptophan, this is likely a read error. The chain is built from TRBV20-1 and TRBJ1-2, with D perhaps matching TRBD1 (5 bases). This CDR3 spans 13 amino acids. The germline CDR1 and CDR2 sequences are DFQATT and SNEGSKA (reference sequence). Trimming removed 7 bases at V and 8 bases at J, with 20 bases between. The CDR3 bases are TGCAGTGTCAATCCACCGGGGCGGCGAGGCTACACCCTC. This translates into CSVNPPGRRGYTL.

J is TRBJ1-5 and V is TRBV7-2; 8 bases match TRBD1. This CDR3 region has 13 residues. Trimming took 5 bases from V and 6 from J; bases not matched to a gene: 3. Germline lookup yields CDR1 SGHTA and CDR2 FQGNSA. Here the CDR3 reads CASSPGQGQPQHF. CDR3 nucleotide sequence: TGTGCCAGCAGCCCAGGACAGGGTCAGCCCCAGCATTTT.

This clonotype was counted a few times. The CDR3 region has the DNA TGTGCCAGCAGTTATCAGGGTGGCGAGCAGTACTTC. Its translation: CASSYQGGEQYF. The J gene is TRBJ2-7, the V gene TRBV6-5; D possibly corresponds to TRBD1 (5 bases). Germline CDR1 MNHEY, CDR2 SVGAGI. V was clipped by 3 bases and J by 6 bases, with 9 bases between them. The CDR3 consists of 12 residues.

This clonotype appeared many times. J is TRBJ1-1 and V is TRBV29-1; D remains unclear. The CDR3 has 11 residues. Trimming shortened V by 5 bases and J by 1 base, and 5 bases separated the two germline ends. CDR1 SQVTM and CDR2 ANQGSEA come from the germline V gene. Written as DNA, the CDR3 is TGCAGCGTTATTCCGAACACTGAAGCTTTCTTT. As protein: CSVIPNTEAFF. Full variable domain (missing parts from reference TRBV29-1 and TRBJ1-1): SAVISQKPSRDICQRGTSLTIQCQVDSQVTMMFWYRQQPGQSLTLIATANQGSEATYESGFVIDKFPISRPNLTFSTLTVSNMSPEDSSIYLCSVIPNTEAFFGQGTRLTVV.